This entry lists 26 T cell receptor beta chains sequenced from one sample in a study of blood T cell repertoires in COVID-19. The protocol was immunoSEQ multiplex PCR, while the TCRdb copy is restricted to in-frame clones and leaves out a portion. The sample gives about 23,000 clones, 75% to 90% of which show up once; roughly a sixth is in the top ten. The sample taken for sequencing was peripheral blood. These receptors were taken from a human donor with acute or convalescent COVID-19. The donor label of this sample is uncertain.

The V call is TRBV29-1, the J call TRBJ2-2; D perhaps matches TRBD2 (6 bases). V lost 6 bases to trimming and J lost 7 bases, with 9 bases between them. The CDR3 loop spans 11 amino acids. Germline CDR1 and CDR2: SQVTM and ANQGSEA. This CDR3 is CSVGGGGELFF. CDR3 coding DNA: TGCAGCGTGGGGGGTGGCGGGGAGCTGTTTTTT.

V usage is TRBV19 and J usage is TRBJ2-1; 7 positions agree with TRBD2. Per germline, CDR1 LNHDA and CDR2 SQIVND (reference sequence). The CDR3 runs 16 residues. V lost 3 bases, J lost 0 bases, and 5 bases stayed unmatched. The CDR3 DNA reads TGTGCCAGTAGTATCGTAGGCGGGAGCTCCTACAATGAGCAGTTCTTC. Its translation is CASSIVGGSSYNEQFF.

This CDR3 reads CASSLRTGENQPQHF. For the CDR3, the DNA is TGTGCCAGCAGCCTCCGGACAGGGGAAAATCAGCCCCAGCATTTT. The V call is TRBV4-2, the J call TRBJ1-5, with 9 positions matching TRBD1. Trimming took 4 bases from V and 4 from J; bases not matched to a gene: 5. This CDR3 contains 15 residues. Germline V gives CDR1 LGHNA, CDR2 YNFKEQ.

This clone has just a few counts. This chain uses TRBV6-6 with TRBJ1-6, with 7 bases lining up with TRBD1. CDR1 and CDR2 (germline): MNHNY, SVGAGI (reference sequence). The CDR3 is made up of 14 amino acids. Trimming removed 2 bases from V and 6 bases from J; junction bases left unmatched: 1. CDR3 DNA: TGTGCCAGCAGTTACCGGGACAGTAATTCACCCCTCCACTTT. Its protein is CASSYRDSNSPLHF.

The chain uses TRBV7-9 and TRBJ2-5; 9 bases line up with TRBD2. CDR3 length: 16 residues. The ends lost 5 bases at V and 3 bases at J; junction bases unmatched: 10. The V gene's germline CDR1 is SEHNR and CDR2 FQNEAQ (reference sequence). CDR3 in DNA: TGTGCCAGCAGCGAGGTAGCGGGGGCCCTCGAAGAGACCCAGTACTTC. Protein product: CASSEVAGALEETQYF. The full variable domain, its missing parts supplied by reference TRBV7-9 and TRBJ2-5, is DTGVSQNPRHKITKRGQNVTFRCDPISEHNRLYWYRQTLGQGPEFLTYFQNEAQLEKSRLLSDRFSAERPKGSFSTLEIQRTEQGDSAMYLCASSEVAGALEETQYFGPGTRLLVL.

The chain joins TRBV9 to TRBJ2-7; 7 nucleotides agree with TRBD2. The trim removed 3 bases at V and 2 bases at J, leaving 8 bases unmatched. CDR1 and CDR2 (germline): SGDLS, YYNGEE. The CDR3 loop spans 15 amino acids. CDR3: CASSASSGSPYEQYF. The CDR3 DNA reads TGTGCCAGCAGCGCTTCTAGCGGCTCTCCCTACGAGCAGTACTTC.

This rearrangement joins TRBV5-1 to TRBJ1-1; possible D gene TRBD1, 6 bases. V lost 3 bases, J lost 5 bases, and 17 bases lay in between. Germline assignment: CDR1 SGHRS and CDR2 YFSETQ. CDR3 size: 15 residues. In nucleotides, the CDR3 is TGCGCCAGCAGCTCCGGGACAACAGTGGGGACTGAAGCTTTCTTT. Protein product: CASSSGTTVGTEAFF.

In its sample, this clone was seen a few times. V is TRBV19 and J is TRBJ2-4, with 9 bases aligning to TRBD1. Per germline, CDR1 LNHDA and CDR2 SQIVND (reference sequence). The CDR3 contains 15 residues. The trim removed 5 bases at V and 6 bases at J, leaving 8 bases unmatched. The CDR3 sequence: CASSPRDRVGNIQYF. CDR3 sequence (DNA): TGTGCCAGTAGTCCCCGGGACAGGGTAGGAAACATTCAGTACTTC.

The V and J genes are TRBV4-3 and TRBJ1-3, with unresolved D. Germline V CDR1 and CDR2: LGHNA, YSLEER. The CDR3 contains 15 residues. Trimming shortened V by 1 base and J by 0 bases, and 7 bases separated the two germline ends. CDR3 sequence reads: CASSQGDLSGNTIYF. The CDR3 nucleotides are TGCGCCAGCAGCCAAGGAGATCTCTCTGGAAACACCATATATTTT.

The chain is built from TRBV9 and TRBJ2-1, with no clear D. This CDR3 is 15 amino acids long. V gave up 6 bases and J gave up 0 bases, with 13 bases separating them. Germline V gene data show CDR1 as SGDLS and CDR2 as YYNGEE. The CDR3 DNA follows: TGTGCCAGCAATCCGAGAGGCCACTCCTACAATGAGCAGTTCTTC. Translated: CASNPRGHSYNEQFF.

This clone was detected only a few times. The V call is TRBV15, the J call TRBJ1-4, with D possibly TRBD1 on 6 matching bases. Between the trimmed V and J ends, which lost 1 base and 5 bases, there was a span of 14 bases. The CDR3 length is 16 residues. In germline, CDR1 is LNHNV, CDR2 YYDKDF (reference sequence). CDR3 bases: TGTGCCACCAGCAGAGCCCGAGGGGGGGGGAATGAAAAACTGTTTTTT. Encoded protein: CATSRARGGGNEKLFF.

The J gene is TRBJ2-3, the V gene TRBV19; 11 nucleotides align to TRBD2. J gave up 5 bases and V 4 bases, and 2 bases lay outside the gene matches. The CDR3 totals 14 residues. Germline V gene data show CDR1 as LNHDA and CDR2 as SQIVND (reference sequence). In nucleotides, the CDR3 is TGTGCCAGTAGTACTAGCGGGAGGATAGATACGCAGTATTTT. This encodes CASSTSGRIDTQYF.

V usage is TRBV5-4 and J usage is TRBJ2-3; D gene unclear. V shed 2 bases and J shed 2 bases, with 6 bases lying between them. The CDR3 covers 13 residues. CDR1 is SGHNT, CDR2 YYREEE, per germline (reference sequence). The DNA for the CDR3 is TGTGCCAGCAGCTTACAATTCACAGATACGCAGTATTTT. Its translation: CASSLQFTDTQYF.

This chain uses TRBV5-1 with TRBJ2-3; TRBD2 agrees at 10 bases. Germline V gene data show CDR1 as SGHRS and CDR2 as YFSETQ. After removal of 5 bases from V and 2 bases from J, the junction contained 8 bases not matched to a gene. The CDR3 covers 16 residues. The CDR3, as DNA: TGCGCCAGCAGTTCAGGGACTAGCGTTATCACAGATACGCAGTATTTT. It translates to CASSSGTSVITDTQYF.

This chain joins TRBV5-8 and TRBJ2-5, with a weak D call TRBD2 (6 bases). In germline, CDR1 is SGHTS, CDR2 YDEGEE. Trimming pared 0 bases from V and 5 bases from J, leaving 20 bases between. The CDR3 runs 17 residues. CDR3 region: CASSLVTGSGRFETQYF. CDR3 nucleotides: TGTGCCAGCAGCTTGGTAACTGGGTCAGGGAGGTTCGAGACCCAGTACTTC. Filled out from reference TRBV5-8 and TRBJ2-5, the complete variable domain reads EAGVTQSPTHLIKTRGQQATLRCSPISGHTSVYWYQQALGLGLQFLLWYDEGEERNRGNFPPRFSGRQFPNYSSELNVNALELEDSALYLCASSLVTGSGRFETQYFGPGTRLLVL.

The rearrangement links TRBV12-5 to TRBJ2-7; D is possibly TRBD1 (6 bases). The germline V gene encodes CDR1 LGHNT and CDR2 FRNRAP. Trimming removed 1 base from V and 2 bases from J, with 9 bases in between. The CDR3 sequence is 14 residues long. CDR3 bases: TGTGCTAGTGGTTTGGGGGCAGGGGCCTACGAGCAGTACTTC. It specifies CASGLGAGAYEQYF.

The rearrangement uses TRBV4-2 and TRBJ2-2; 9 nucleotides align to TRBD2. The CDR3 is 15 amino acids. Germline-derived CDR1 and CDR2 are LGHNA and YNFKEQ. Trimming at V came to 0 bases and at J to 6 bases, leaving 2 bases not matched to a gene. For the CDR3, the DNA is TGTGCCAGCAGCCAAGAAGTAGCGGGAGCCGGGGAGCTGTTTTTT. It codes for CASSQEVAGAGELFF.

The chain recombines TRBV12-3 or TRBV12-4 with TRBJ2-1, with 7 bases that match TRBD1. This CDR3 is built from 10 residues. V was pared by 6 bases and J by 14 bases, with 4 bases of the junction left unmatched. In nucleotides, the CDR3 is TGTGCCAGCAGGGGACAGACGAAGTTCTTC. This codes for CASRGQTKFF.

The chain couples TRBV18 to TRBJ1-2, with TRBD1 matching 9 bases. The germline CDR1 and CDR2 sequences are KGHSH and LQKENI. The CDR3 is 16 residues long. Trimming at V came to 3 bases and at J to 4 bases, leaving 9 bases not matched to a gene. CDR3 nucleotide sequence: TGTGCCAGCTCACCTGGGACAGGGTTTGACGGCTATGGCTACACCTTC. Amino acids: CASSPGTGFDGYGYTF.

CDR3 residues: CAWSAEVTTGPTEAFF. Written as DNA, the CDR3 is TGTGCCTGGAGTGCGGAGGTAACGACAGGGCCCACTGAAGCTTTCTTT. This chain connects TRBV30 to TRBJ1-1; 7 nucleotides align to TRBD1. The CDR3 spans 16 residues. Germline loops: CDR1 GTSNPN, CDR2 SVGIG (reference sequence). V trimming: 1 base; J trimming: 4 bases; junction bases outside the gene matches: 12.

This rearrangement joins TRBV27 to TRBJ2-3, with 9 bases that match TRBD2. The CDR3 loop spans 14 amino acids. Germline CDR1 and CDR2: MNHEY and SMNVEV (reference sequence). J gave up 3 bases and V 6 bases, and 4 bases lay outside the gene matches. The CDR3 DNA sequence: TGTGCCAGCAGCCCGGGACTAGCAACAGATACGCAGTATTTT. Amino acids: CASSPGLATDTQYF.

The rearrangement uses TRBV3-1 (or the pseudogene TRBV3-2) and TRBJ2-2; D gene ambiguous. V lost 4 bases and J lost 0, with 9 bases in between. CDR1 LGHDT and CDR2 YNNKEL come from the germline V gene (reference sequence). The CDR3 spans 15 residues. DNA for the CDR3: TGTGCCAGCAGCCCCCAGTCAGCGAACACCGGGGAGCTGTTTTTT. This gives the protein CASSPQSANTGELFF.

This chain uses TRBV18 with TRBJ2-7, with D hard to call. Looked up from germline, CDR1 is KGHSH and CDR2 is LQKENI. V was cut by 2 bases and J by 3 bases, with 11 bases left in between. CDR3 length equals 14 residues. The CDR3 nucleotides are TGTGCCAGCTCACCAGGGCAGAACCGCTACGAGCAGTACTTC. Protein sequence: CASSPGQNRYEQYF.

The rearrangement uses TRBV27 and TRBJ2-7, with 8 positions matching TRBD1. The CDR3 sequence is 17 residues long. V lost 5 bases, J lost 0 bases, and 12 bases stayed unmatched. Germline CDR1 is MNHEY and CDR2 is SMNVEV (reference sequence). The CDR3, as DNA: TGTGCCAGCAGTATCACGCTCCGGACAGGGAGCTCCTACGAGCAGTACTTC. This sequence encodes CASSITLRTGSSYEQYF.

V usage is TRBV11-2 and J usage is TRBJ2-6; D unclear. V was cut by 4 bases and J by 4 bases, with 8 bases left in between. The V gene's germline CDR1 is SGHAT and CDR2 FQNNGV. The CDR3 totals 14 residues. The CDR3 sequence: CASSSVAGANVLTF. The CDR3 coding sequence is TGTGCCAGCAGCTCCGTAGCCGGGGCCAACGTCCTGACTTTC.

The rearrangement uses TRBV6-1 and TRBJ2-7; TRBD1 is a possible D gene (6 bases). Trimming cost V 2 bases and J 2 bases, with 13 bases left between them. Germline-derived CDR1 and CDR2 are MNHNS and SASEGT. The CDR3 loop spans 15 amino acids. CDR3 residues: CASSEQGSLAYEQYF. DNA for the CDR3: TGTGCCAGCAGTGAACAGGGGTCATTAGCCTACGAGCAGTACTTC.